Given below is one T cell receptor beta chain in context. V trimming: 1 base; J trimming: 1 base; junction bases outside the gene matches: 6. The CDR3 is 16 residues long. In germline, CDR1 is MGHRA, CDR2 YSYEKL. This record belongs to a study of T cell changes during pregnancy in multiple sclerosis. The assay was immunoSEQ multiplex PCR, and TCRdb's table has in-frame clones only and misses some. The sample yields 55,000 to 70,000 clones, around 90% seen once. The source was CD4+ T cells from peripheral blood mononuclear cells, collected after pregnancy. This TCR derives from a female donor with multiple sclerosis, enrolled in a pregnancy study. J is TRBJ1-1 and V is TRBV4-1, with TRBD1 matching over 7 bases. The CDR3 spells CASSQVGEGANTEAFF. CDR3 DNA sequence: TGCGCCAGCAGCCAAGTTGGAGAGGGGGCGAACACTGAAGCTTTCTTT.